This TCR beta chain was sequenced during a study of T cell responses to AZD1222 COVID-19 vaccine (dated by TCRdb to the early 2020s). Regarding the complete study: AZD1222 recipients with second doses at about 4 weeks or about 12 weeks were pooled, because spike-specific TCR depth and breadth did not differ between schedules. Trial participants were enrolled into age subgroups of 18-55, 56-69 and 70-plus years, which contained about 160, 30 and 59 TCR-sequenced participants, respectively. A total of 230 or so trial participants underwent TCR sequencing, of whom 207 received two doses of AZD1222 and some 26 received two doses of the MenACWY control vaccine. Paper-wide results and their limitations: No day 14 peak-response samples were available, so repertoires were characterized only after the peak T cell response. Vaccine-associated CD4 TCRs spanned the whole spike protein, with dominant responses in regions 160-218 and 743-854. A significant rise in spike-specific TCR breadth and depth was observed after two AZD1222 doses relative to day 0 and relative to MenACWY recipients. The 56-69-year group was small, and its depth increase did not reach significance, likely because of low power. Only five or six AZD1222 recipients were SARS-CoV-2 seropositive at baseline, limiting conclusions about previously exposed vaccinees. Participants were mostly white British, with more females than males. The authors suggested clonal diversity may have been underestimated. Reportedly, close to half of the unique spike-specific TCRs recognized epitopes lying outside the regions that are mutated in the B.1.351 and B.1.1.7 variants.

The CDR3 measures 14 amino acids from cysteine to phenylalanine. Solely the CDR3 DNA is kept, with 42 bases framed from the first base. Per the germline V gene (reference sequence), LNHDA is the CDR1 and SQIVND is the CDR2. The germline V and J ends show losses of 10 bases and 9 bases respectively, and no gene match explains 12 bases of the junction. The CDR3 regions of human TCRbeta chains were analyzed by immunosequencing. On the study's bioinformatics: TCRs in the repertoires were compared against a reference library of SARS-CoV-2-specific TCRs that had been generated with the MIRA antigen-specificity platform. Breadth was defined as the fraction of unique TCRs that were SARS-CoV-2-associated, and depth was defined as the fraction of total T cells that were SARS-CoV-2-associated. Using the MIRA data, every spike-specific TCR was mapped to the spike region that the TCR reacted to and assigned to either a CD4 or a CD8 class. Log10-transformed breadth and depth values were compared by one-way ANOVA with Sidak's multiple comparisons tests. TCRdb retrieved this table from immuneACCESS and kept in-frame rearrangements only. Not all clones are present; in checked studies, unresolved V genes account for under half, and no reason is known for the remainder. The V and J calls and the clone size are those of that table, but D and trimming were determined from the DNA. This sample lists some 70,000 clones; roughly four fifths were detected once. The top ten clonotypes cover approximately 5.4% of the sample.

Explained via the paper, the time point label denotes: baseline before first vaccination. The vaccinee samples were drawn from two UK trials, COV001 and COV002, one of which was a single-blind randomized controlled phase 2/3 trial testing AZD1222 (ChAdOx1 nCoV-19) in healthy adults. Trial participant PBMC samples were collected at day 0 and day 28 after the second dose for TCRbeta chain sequencing. Note on this clone: Its antigen remains unidentified. No much larger clonotype is one base removed from it; base qualities were not supplied.

The receptor chain draws on TRBV19 and TRBJ1-6; the junction holds 7 bases that match TRBD1. This receptor was obtained from an adult in good health. The sequencing used peripheral blood, collected on day 0 of AZD1222 vaccination. CDR3 sequence: CATWGGGSGSPLHF. The DNA is as follows: TGTGCCACCTGGGGAGGGGGCTCGGGTTCACCCCTCCACTTT.